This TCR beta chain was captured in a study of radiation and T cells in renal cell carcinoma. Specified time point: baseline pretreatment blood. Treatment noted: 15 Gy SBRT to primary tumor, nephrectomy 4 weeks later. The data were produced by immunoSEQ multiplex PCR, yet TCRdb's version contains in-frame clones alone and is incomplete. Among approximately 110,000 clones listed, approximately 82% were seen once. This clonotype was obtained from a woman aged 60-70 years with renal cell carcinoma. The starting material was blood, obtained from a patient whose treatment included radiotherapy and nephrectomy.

The CDR3 here is CASSEWSGYEQYF. The CDR3 DNA reads as TGTGCCAGCAGTGAATGGAGCGGGTACGAGCAGTACTTC. The V and J genes are TRBV25-1 and TRBJ2-7, with a tentative D call TRBD2 (6 bases). V gave up 1 base and J gave up 4 bases, with 8 bases separating them. The CDR3 has 13 residues. The germline CDR1 and CDR2 sequences are MGHDK and SYGVNS.